This entry concerns a single T cell receptor beta chain. Its antigen is still unknown. A much larger clonotype is one base distant, so this may be a read error. Donors were 40 or so systemically healthy Caucasian individuals from Russia aged roughly 6 to 90 years. Ten milliliters of peripheral blood were drawn from each donor into EDTA-treated Vacutainer tubes. Ficoll-Paque density-gradient centrifugation was used to isolate PBMCs, with at least 7 million obtained per sample. Trizol reagent was used to extract total RNA from the PBMCs, yielding at least 5.5 micrograms per sample. For every donor, flow cytometry on a PBMC aliquot measured the percentage of naive CD45RAhigh/CD27high T cells. This entry is derived from a study of blood T cells in healthy people across ages (dated by TCRdb to between 2014 and 2017). General notes on the study: In model experiments, template switching captured about one uniquely barcoded TCR beta cDNA molecule for every two T cells. Four age groups were formed from the donors: young (average roughly 16 years), middle-aged (approximately 42), aged (under 70) and long-lived (around 82). Using the same blood draw, the study looked at two additional independent replicas of 1 million unique cDNA reads for two donors, one aged 18 to 30 and the other aged 80 or older. To avoid experimental bias, donors of different ages were randomly spread across the sequencing lanes. Using deep sequencing normalized with unique cDNA molecular identifiers, the study measured how TCR beta repertoire diversity changes with age.

V lost 4 bases and J lost 7 bases; the stretch between them is 11 bases long. CDR1 MGHDK and CDR2 SYGVNS were looked up in the germline V gene. The CDR3 spans 14 residues, from the cysteine through the phenylalanine. Only the CDR3 region is kept as DNA, spanning 42 bases read in frame from base 1. Library construction relied on 5' RACE. TCRdb names Illumina HiSeq 2500 as the instrument used. A second PCR of about 6 to 11 cycles was run with a J-beta primer mix and a sample-barcoded 5' primer. Each TCR beta cDNA molecule received a unique molecular identifier from a template-switch 5' adaptor carrying 12 random nucleotides. At least 2.5 million CDR3-containing paired-end reads were obtained from each sample. First-strand cDNA synthesis was performed from all RNA using the Mint cDNA synthesis kit, with priming by a TRBC-specific oligonucleotide. Following uracil-DNA glycosylase treatment, all cDNA underwent a first 18-cycle PCR with the universal primers M1SS and BC2_uni_R. In the original analysis: For normalization, 1 million high-quality reads were randomly selected from each sample, with every read carrying a distinct molecular identifier. Instead of being binned into consensus sequences, reads with shared molecular identifiers were discarded. MiTCR, with a Q25 quality threshold and the strictest error-elimination algorithm, was used for CDR3 identification, clonotype clustering and error correction. A nonparametric unseen species model using Euler transformation provided a lower-bound estimate of total TCR beta diversity. TCRdb redid the processing of the public reads, applying fastp at Q25 and MiXCR, and retained in-frame beta chains. One record per CDR3 amino acid sequence lists the most common genes and DNA. For this entry, the V and J calls and clone size follow TCRdb and not the study's own pipeline. Across this sample there are approximately 1,100,000 distinct CDR3 sequences, with more than 40% seen only once. Clones ranked in the top ten supply approximately 17% of the sample.

The paper as a whole reports these results and caveats: The CMV infection status of donors was not known, potentially confounding age-related changes in expanded clonotypes. As age increased, observed TCR beta diversity per million T cells dropped in a roughly linear way, and a significant reduction was already evident by age 40. Because profiling used bulk unsorted PBMCs, naive and antigen-experienced compartments could not be compared conclusively. Estimates of total diversity based on one million sequenced T cells were considered lower bounds and underestimates. Compared with the aged group, the long-lived group had more naive CD4+ T cells, fewer expanded clones and increased TCR diversity, suggesting age selection. Observed TCR beta diversity correlated strongly with the percentage of naive T cells measured by flow cytometry.

This clonotype originated in a woman aged 55-70 years in good health. Sequenced: blood. Recombination connected TRBV25-1 to TRBJ1-6; no D segment can be confidently identified. Read as DNA, the sequence is TGTGCCAGCAGTGCTGTGACTAGGAATTCACCCCTCCACTTT. Translated, this gives CASSAVTRNSPLHF.